The rows below give T cell receptor beta chains drawn from one sample of a study of blood T cell repertoires in COVID-19. The data were produced by immunoSEQ multiplex PCR, yet TCRdb's version contains in-frame clones alone and is incomplete. The profile covers some 200,000 clones, with 75% to 90% appearing a single time and roughly 0.77% taken by the ten largest. The sample was PBMCs or T cells enriched from blood (not recorded which). The receptor set was obtained from a woman aged 18 to 35 who had recovered from COVID-19. Each CDR3 is given without its conserved first and last residue. Fields, in order: V gene, J gene, CDR3 length, CDR3 protein.

>TRBV6-6|TRBJ2-3|14
ATRLQGNPRTDTQY
>TRBV5-1|TRBJ1-1|16
ASSPSAGLGVMNTEAF
>TRBV2|TRBJ2-1|14
ASSGRSGTGFGEQF
>TRBV5-1|TRBJ2-7|12
ASSLTGQVYEQY
>TRBV5-8|TRBJ2-7|13
ASKRAGQGPYEQY
>TRBV9|TRBJ2-1|14
ASSGTSGRLGDEQF
>TRBV15|TRBJ1-5|12
ATSRDRSNQPQH
>TRBV6-5|TRBJ1-2|12
ASSPLPPNYGYT
>TRBV18|TRBJ1-1|13
ASSPPWGQNTEAF
>TRBV15|TRBJ2-5|13
ATSVRRGPQETQY
>TRBV15|TRBJ2-1|13
ATGRRQGVRYEQF
>TRBV5-4|TRBJ2-7|12
ASSLMGQNYEQY
>TRBV3-1/TRBV3-2|TRBJ2-1|14
ASSHERTSGHNEQF
>TRBV5-1|TRBJ1-2|12
ASSLGVGRNGYT
>TRBV5-4|TRBJ1-1|11
ASSLEGAGEAF
>TRBV6-5|TRBJ1-2|12
ASSYGRTQGRYT
>TRBV6-6|TRBJ2-1|13
ASSYGAGSYNEQF
>TRBV19|TRBJ2-3|12
ASSIGAPLDTQY
>TRBV30|TRBJ2-7|9
AWSVLREQY
>TRBV5-4|TRBJ2-3|16
ASSLDFGTSGRGDTQY
>TRBV5-1|TRBJ2-3|12
ASGAGVGADTQY
>TRBV15|TRBJ2-5|14
ATSRDFNTIWETQY
>TRBV10-3|TRBJ1-2|15
AISDERGRGPFYGYT
>TRBV13|TRBJ2-1|17
ASSLSRPTSGSAYNEQF
>TRBV7-9|TRBJ2-7|14
ASSPGTSGFSYEQY
>TRBV19|TRBJ2-2|12
ASNPDRVAGELF
>TRBV10-2|TRBJ1-1|13
ASSDRGGLNTEAF
>TRBV5-1|TRBJ2-5|12
ASSVSGSVETQY
>TRBV11-2|TRBJ1-1|10
ASSPDTGRAF
>TRBV3-1/TRBV3-2|TRBJ2-7|13
ASSQGTGEQYEQY
>TRBV28|TRBJ2-1|11
ASSLSFHNEQF
>TRBV30|TRBJ2-1|15
AWSRLAGVGSYNEQF
>TRBV6-5|TRBJ2-2|12
ASSSVLNTGELF
>TRBV24-1|TRBJ1-1|12
ATSASTGDAEAF
>TRBV28|TRBJ2-3|13
ASSLSGRRADTQY
>TRBV18|TRBJ2-5|13
ASSPRDLGPETQY
>TRBV18|TRBJ2-5|11
ASSPGFEETQY
>TRBV5-4|TRBJ2-5|13
ASSLTGGRGETQY